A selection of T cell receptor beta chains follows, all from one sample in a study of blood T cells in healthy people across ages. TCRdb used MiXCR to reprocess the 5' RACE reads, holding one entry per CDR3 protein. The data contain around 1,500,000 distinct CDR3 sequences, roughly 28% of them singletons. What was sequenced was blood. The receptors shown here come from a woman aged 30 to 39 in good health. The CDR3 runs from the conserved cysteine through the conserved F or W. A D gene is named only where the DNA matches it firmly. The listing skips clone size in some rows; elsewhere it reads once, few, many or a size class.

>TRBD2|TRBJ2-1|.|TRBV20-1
CSARASAGGRNEQFF
TGCAGTGCTAGAGCCTCGGCGGGGGGGCGTAATGAGCAGTTCTTC
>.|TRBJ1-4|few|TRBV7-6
CASSWQGLANEKLFF
TGTGCCAGCAGCTGGCAGGGGTTGGCTAATGAAAAACTGTTTTTT
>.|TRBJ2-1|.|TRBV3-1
CASSHVLGNEQFF
TGTGCCAGCAGCCACGTCTTGGGTAATGAGCAGTTCTTC
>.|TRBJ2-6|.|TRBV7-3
CASSPTDGANVLTF
TGTGCCAGCAGCCCCACGGATGGGGCCAACGTCCTGACTTTC
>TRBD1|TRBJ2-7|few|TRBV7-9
CAGSDRDRLNEQYF
TGTGCCGGCAGCGACCGGGACAGGCTAAACGAGCAGTACTTC
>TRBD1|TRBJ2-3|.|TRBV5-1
CASSSTGGGGTDTQYF
TGCGCCAGCAGCTCGACAGGGGGCGGAGGCACAGATACGCAGTATTTT
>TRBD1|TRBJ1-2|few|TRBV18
CASSLVPGQTNYGYTF
TGTGCCAGCTCACTCGTCCCGGGACAGACTAACTATGGCTACACCTTC
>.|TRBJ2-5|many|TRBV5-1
CASSSTQETQYF
TGTGCCAGCAGTTCCACGCAAGAGACCCAGTACTTC
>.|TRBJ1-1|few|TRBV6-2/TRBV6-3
CASTRMGNTEAFF
TGTGCCAGCACCCGGATGGGGAACACTGAAGCTTTCTTT
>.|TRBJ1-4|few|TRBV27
CASSYRPGWDEKLFF
TGTGCCAGCAGTTACAGACCCGGATGGGATGAAAAACTGTTTTTT
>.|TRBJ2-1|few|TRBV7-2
CASSIGSFGTNQFF
TGTGCCAGCAGCATAGGCAGCTTCGGGACGAACCAGTTCTTC
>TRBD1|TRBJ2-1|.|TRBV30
CAWSFGTGGYNEQFF
TGTGCCTGGAGTTTCGGGACAGGGGGCTACAATGAGCAGTTCTTC
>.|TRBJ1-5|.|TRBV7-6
CASSFGQFQPQHF
TGTGCCAGCAGCTTTGGACAATTTCAGCCCCAGCATTTT
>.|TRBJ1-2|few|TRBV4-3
CASSQEYWAVGSYGYTF
TGCGCCAGCAGCCAAGAGTATTGGGCAGTGGGAAGCTATGGCTACACCTTC
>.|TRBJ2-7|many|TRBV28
CASTGAYEQYF
TGTGCCAGCACCGGCGCGTACGAGCAGTACTTC
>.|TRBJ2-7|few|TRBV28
CVSTDRRVGEQYF
TGTGTCAGCACGGATCGCAGGGTGGGCGAGCAGTACTTC
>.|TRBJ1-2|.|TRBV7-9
CASSPMLDYGYTF
TGTGCCAGCAGCCCGATGTTGGACTATGGCTACACCTTC
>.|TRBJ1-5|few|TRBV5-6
CASSLGGGHQPQHF
TGTGCCAGCAGCTTGGGAGGGGGGCATCAGCCCCAGCATTTT
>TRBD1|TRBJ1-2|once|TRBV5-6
CASSSLDRDDGYTF
TGTGCCAGCAGCTCCCTCGACAGGGACGATGGCTACACCTTC
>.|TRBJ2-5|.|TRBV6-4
CARPDRHQETQYF
TGTGCCAGACCGGACAGACACCAAGAGACCCAGTACTTC
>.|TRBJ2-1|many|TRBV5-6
CASSFRDWQFF
TGTGCCAGCAGTTTCCGGGACTGGCAGTTCTTC
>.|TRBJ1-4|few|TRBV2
CASSPDRAYGEKLFF
TGTGCCAGCAGCCCGGATCGAGCGTACGGTGAAAAACTGTTTTTT
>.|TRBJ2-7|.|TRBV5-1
CASSLGLEAYEQYF
TGCGCCAGCAGCTTGGGACTGGAGGCCTACGAGCAGTACTTC